This passage covers 32 T cell receptor beta chains from one sample sequenced in a study of blood T cell repertoires in COVID-19. Profiling relied on immunoSEQ multiplex PCR, and the TCRdb table lists in-frame clones only, not all of them. The sample shows 81,000 or so clones, 89% of them seen only once. Sequencing was done on a sample of peripheral blood. These TCRs come from a man aged 70-80 years with active or convalescent COVID-19.

V gene TRBV6-5 combines with J gene TRBJ2-1, with D possibly TRBD1 on 6 matching bases. The V end was cut by 6 bases, the J end by 10 bases, with 19 bases between. Looked up from germline, CDR1 is MNHEY and CDR2 is SVGAGI. The CDR3 length is 14 residues. CDR3 nucleotide sequence: TGTGCCAGCAGATCGCGGACAGCGTTAGGGGAGCAGTTCTTC. Its protein is CASRSRTALGEQFF.

CDR3 nucleotide sequence: TGTGCCAGCAGTCCGTGGTCCGGGGGAATCCTTGATCAGCCCCAGCATTTT. Protein product: CASSPWSGGILDQPQHF. The chain couples TRBV27 to TRBJ1-5, with D possibly TRBD1 on 5 matching bases. Trimming removed 5 bases from V and 5 bases from J, with 22 bases in between. The CDR3 contains 17 residues. Germline V gene sequence: CDR1 MNHEY, CDR2 SMNVEV (reference sequence).

The CDR3 loop reads CASSSNFGNTIYF. The CDR3 DNA reads as TGTGCCAGTAGCAGTAATTTCGGAAACACCATATATTTT. The rearrangement joins TRBV19 to TRBJ1-3; D not resolved. The CDR3 length is 13 residues. V lost 6 bases, J lost 4 bases, and 10 bases lay in between. Germline lookup yields CDR1 LNHDA and CDR2 SQIVND (reference sequence).

This clone was observed a single time. V and J are TRBV24-1 and TRBJ1-5, with 8 bases aligning to TRBD1. J lost 0 bases, V lost 4 bases, and 1 base had no gene match. The CDR3 runs to 15 residues. The germline gives CDR1 KGHDR, CDR2 SFDVKD. The CDR3 bases are TGTGCCACCAGTGAAACAGGGGGTAGCAATCAGCCCCAGCATTTT. Protein sequence: CATSETGGSNQPQHF.

The chain combines TRBV7-8 with TRBJ2-3; perhaps TRBD2 as D (6 bases). The V end was cut by 3 bases, the J end by 4 bases, with 20 bases between. Per the germline V gene, CDR1 is SGHVS and CDR2 is FQNEAQ. This CDR3 comprises 17 residues. CDR3 DNA sequence: TGTGCCAGCAGCTTCTCTGGCGGGGTGGTCCCCCCAGATACGCAGTATTTT. This translates into CASSFSGGVVPPDTQYF.

This chain joins TRBV5-1 and TRBJ2-5; the D is unclear. Per germline, CDR1 SGHRS and CDR2 YFSETQ. V shed 3 bases and J shed 7 bases, with 10 bases lying between them. The CDR3 totals 12 residues. CDR3 bases: TGCGCCAGCAGCTGGCCAGTTGGGACCCAGTACTTC. This sequence encodes CASSWPVGTQYF.

The J gene is TRBJ2-1, the V gene TRBV2; 7 positions match TRBD2. J was trimmed by 2 bases and V by 7 bases; bases with no gene match: 5. The CDR3 runs 14 residues. Germline V gene sequence: CDR1 SNHLY, CDR2 FYNNEI. The CDR3 DNA follows: TGTGCCAGCACCGGGGAGGGGACCTACAATGAGCAGTTCTTC. Amino acid sequence: CASTGEGTYNEQFF.

The V gene is TRBV12-3 or TRBV12-4, the J gene TRBJ1-6; D is perhaps TRBD1 (6 bases). With 3 bases removed from V and 14 bases from J, the gap between germline ends came to 14 bases. The length of the CDR3 is 13 residues. The chain's CDR3 is CASSFGPRDTLHF. The CDR3 coding sequence is TGTGCCAGCAGTTTCGGCCCCCGGGACACCCTCCACTTT.

The rearrangement links TRBV6-1 to TRBJ1-6, with TRBD1 matching over 10 bases. Trimming at V came to 5 bases and at J to 5 bases, leaving 9 bases not matched to a gene. The CDR3 has 17 amino acids. CDR1 is MNHNS, CDR2 SASEGT, per germline. Here the CDR3 DNA reads TGTGCCAGCAGTAAAGACAGGGGGCATCTGGATAATTCACCCCTCCACTTT. It specifies CASSKDRGHLDNSPLHF.

The chain joins TRBV5-1 to TRBJ2-1; 9 bases fit TRBD1. Germline lookup yields CDR1 SGHRS and CDR2 YFSETQ. The CDR3 runs 16 residues. V lost 3 bases and J lost 2; bases outside the gene matches: 6. The CDR3 coding sequence is TGCGCCAGCAGCTGGGAGGGACAGGGAACCTACAATGAGCAGTTCTTC. Its translation is CASSWEGQGTYNEQFF.

The V call is TRBV5-1, the J call TRBJ1-1; 9 nucleotides agree with TRBD1. J was trimmed by 8 bases and V by 5 bases; bases with no gene match: 16. The V gene's germline CDR1 is SGHRS and CDR2 YFSETQ. The CDR3 extends over 16 amino acids. The CDR3 loop is CASRPTPGTGRVEAFF. CDR3 DNA: TGCGCCAGCAGACCTACCCCCGGGACAGGGAGAGTGGAAGCTTTCTTT. Complete variable domain (other parts from reference TRBV5-1 and TRBJ1-1): KAGVTQTPRYLIKTRGQQVTLSCSPISGHRSVSWYQQTPGQGLQFLFEYFSETQRNKGNFPGRFSGRQFSNSRSEMNVSTLELGDSALYLCASRPTPGTGRVEAFFGQGTRLTVV.

J is TRBJ1-5 and V is TRBV6-2 or TRBV6-3; the D gene is possibly TRBD1 (5 bases). This CDR3 spans 15 amino acids. Germline V CDR1 and CDR2: MNHEY, SVGEGT. Trimming took 6 bases from V and 3 from J, leaving 15 bases between them. CDR3 residues: CASSPGGPPNQPQHF. The CDR3, as DNA: TGTGCCAGCAGCCCCGGGGGACCACCCAATCAGCCCCAGCATTTT.

This sequence joins TRBV2 and TRBJ2-5; possible D gene TRBD2, 5 bases. Trimming cost V 0 bases and J 3 bases, with 11 bases left between them. The CDR3 runs to 15 residues. Germline CDR1 and CDR2: SNHLY and FYNNEI. CDR3 loop: CASSEALRREETQYF. CDR3 nucleotide sequence: TGTGCCAGCAGTGAAGCGCTTCGGCGGGAAGAGACCCAGTACTTC.

The rearrangement uses TRBV9 and TRBJ2-5, with TRBD1 identical over 8 bases. Looked up from germline, CDR1 is SGDLS and CDR2 is YYNGEE. The CDR3 has 14 amino acids. V was clipped by 0 bases and J by 5 bases; unmatched bases: 3. The CDR3 spells CASSVDQGAETQYF. DNA of the CDR3: TGTGCCAGCAGCGTAGACCAGGGGGCTGAGACCCAGTACTTC.

This clone came up a few times. This chain links TRBV27 with TRBJ1-5, with D unclear. CDR1 and CDR2 (germline): MNHEY, SMNVEV (reference sequence). The CDR3 runs to 12 residues. Trimming removed 5 bases at V and 4 bases at J, with 6 bases between. CDR3 bases: TGTGCCAGCAGTACCACTAATCAGCCCCAGCATTTT. Translating gives CASSTTNQPQHF.

V usage is TRBV20-1 and J usage is TRBJ2-3; D might be TRBD2 (5 bases). Deletions cut 3 bases from V and 0 bases from J, with 10 bases between. Germline V lookup: CDR1 DFQATT, CDR2 SNEGSKA (reference sequence). The CDR3 contains 14 residues. CDR3 DNA sequence: TGCAGTGCTAGTAGTCCGGGGAGCACAGATACGCAGTATTTT. Translated, it gives CSASSPGSTDTQYF.

The J gene is TRBJ1-2, the V gene TRBV4-3, with 8 bases identical to TRBD1. Germline V gene lookup returns CDR1 LGHNA and CDR2 YSLEER. V shed 4 bases and J 7 bases; nucleotides not matched to a gene: 11. This CDR3 comprises 15 residues. The CDR3 here is CASSPAPGGMSGYTF. The CDR3 region has the DNA TGCGCCAGCAGCCCCGCCCCAGGGGGCATGAGTGGCTACACCTTC.

This sequence joins TRBV4-2 and TRBJ2-5; possible D gene TRBD1, 5 bases. CDR1 is LGHNA and CDR2 is YNFKEQ in the germline V gene. V gave up 4 bases and J gave up 10 bases, with 10 bases separating them. The CDR3 is 11 amino acids. CDR3 residues: CASSLGQNQYF. Written as DNA, the CDR3 is TGTGCCAGCAGCCTTGGACAAAACCAGTACTTC.

This chain uses TRBV11-3 with TRBJ1-5, with D possibly TRBD1 on 5 matching bases. Germline CDR1 SGHNT, CDR2 YENEEA. The CDR3 has 14 amino acids. V shed 5 bases and J shed 7 bases, with 15 bases lying between them. This CDR3 is CASSHGGGGQPQHF. The DNA of the CDR3 is TGTGCCAGCAGCCATGGGGGGGGTGGGCAGCCCCAGCATTTT.

The chain combines TRBV4-2 with TRBJ1-3; no firm D call. The CDR3 sequence is 20 residues long. Germline CDR1 and CDR2: LGHNA and YNFKEQ. The V end lost 0 bases, the J end lost 4 bases, and 25 bases lay between the germline ends. Here the CDR3 reads CASSQDEAAHGSLAGNTIYF. DNA of the CDR3: TGTGCCAGCAGCCAAGATGAGGCGGCGCACGGGAGCCTGGCGGGAAACACCATATATTTT.

V usage is TRBV7-9 and J usage is TRBJ1-2; D is possibly TRBD1 (5 bases). The CDR3 contains 15 residues. V lost 1 base and J 1 base, leaving 10 bases between the germline ends. The germline V gene encodes CDR1 SEHNR and CDR2 FQNEAQ (reference sequence). The CDR3 DNA is TGTGCCAGCAGCTTAGGGGGCAGTCTTAACTATGGCTACACCTTC. Its translation is CASSLGGSLNYGYTF.

V gene TRBV10-1 combines with J gene TRBJ1-2; 8 positions agree with TRBD1. Trimming cost V 8 bases and J 7 bases; bases outside gene matches: 18. The CDR3 contains 16 residues. Germline assignment: CDR1 WNHNN and CDR2 SYGVQD (reference sequence). The CDR3 reads CASDKTSDRGFPGYTF. As DNA, the CDR3 is TGCGCCAGCGATAAAACTAGTGACAGGGGCTTCCCTGGCTACACCTTC.

There are a few counts of this clone. CDR3 DNA sequence: TGCGCCAGCAGCCTGGACCCGGGACAGGGCGGTTCACCCCTCCACTTT. Protein sequence: CASSLDPGQGGSPLHF. The genes are TRBV5-1 and TRBJ1-6; 9 positions agree with TRBD1. CDR1 SGHRS and CDR2 YFSETQ come from the germline V gene. J was trimmed by 9 bases and V by 4 bases; bases with no gene match: 11. This CDR3 has 16 residues. Combining the CDR3 with reference TRBV5-1 and TRBJ1-6 gives the whole variable domain KAGVTQTPRYLIKTRGQQVTLSCSPISGHRSVSWYQQTPGQGLQFLFEYFSETQRNKGNFPGRFSGRQFSNSRSEMNVSTLELGDSALYLCASSLDPGQGGSPLHFGNGTRLTVT.

The chain has TRBV7-7 and TRBJ1-1; 7 bases match TRBD1. With 2 bases clipped from V and 0 bases from J, the junction kept 9 bases outside the gene matches. CDR3 length equals 17 residues. Germline-derived CDR1 and CDR2 are SSHAT and FNYEAQ (reference sequence). The CDR3, as DNA: TGTGCCAGCAGCTTACACCTTAGACAGGGTTTGAACACTGAAGCTTTCTTT. Amino acid sequence: CASSLHLRQGLNTEAFF. Full variable domain (rest looked up from reference TRBV7-7 and TRBJ1-1): GAGVSQSPRYKVTKRGQDVTLRCDPISSHATLYWYQQALGQGPEFLTYFNYEAQPDKSGLPSDRFSAERPEGSISTLTIQRTEQRDSAMYRCASSLHLRQGLNTEAFFGQGTRLTVV.

The chain carries TRBV6-5 and TRBJ1-3; maybe TRBD1 (5 bases). CDR1 MNHEY and CDR2 SVGAGI come from the germline V gene. V was trimmed by 5 bases and J by 14 bases, leaving 16 bases between them. CDR3 size: 12 residues. For the CDR3, the DNA is TGTGCCAGCAGTACCGGCCTTGGGGCCGTATATTTT. Translated, it gives CASSTGLGAVYF.

The chain links TRBV27 to TRBJ2-7, with TRBD1 as a possible D gene (6 bases). This CDR3 has 14 amino acids. V was trimmed by 9 bases and J by 0 bases, leaving 15 bases between them. Germline loops: CDR1 MNHEY, CDR2 SMNVEV (reference sequence). CDR3 in DNA: TGTGCCAGGAAACCGGGACACTTCTCCTACGAGCAGTACTTC. It encodes CARKPGHFSYEQYF.

This chain joins TRBV7-8 and TRBJ2-1, with D perhaps TRBD1 (6 bases). V was trimmed by 1 base and J by 6 bases, leaving 13 bases between them. This CDR3 has 15 amino acids. Germline V CDR1 and CDR2: SGHVS, FQNEAQ. In DNA, the CDR3 is TGTGCCAGCAGCTTAGAGACAGGCGACCTCAATGAGCAGTTCTTC. Protein product: CASSLETGDLNEQFF.

The gene calls are TRBV7-9 and TRBJ1-1, with 9 bases lining up with TRBD1. J gave up 0 bases and V 4 bases, and 9 bases lay outside the gene matches. The V gene's germline CDR1 is SEHNR and CDR2 FQNEAQ (reference sequence). The CDR3 sequence is 17 residues long. In nucleotides, the CDR3 is TGTGCCAGCAGCTCGGGACAGGGTTGGCCCATGAACACTGAAGCTTTCTTT. Amino acids: CASSSGQGWPMNTEAFF.

This clone was seen just once. This sample includes further DNA sequences coding for the same CDR3. This rearrangement joins TRBV2 to TRBJ2-1; D unclear. CDR1 SNHLY and CDR2 FYNNEI come from the germline V gene. The length of the CDR3 is 11 residues. The V end was cut by 6 bases, the J end by 4 bases, with 4 bases between. The CDR3 spells CASSPYNEQFF. CDR3 nucleotides: TGTGCCAGCAGCCCGTACAATGAGCAGTTCTTC.

The chain employs TRBV27 and TRBJ1-2, with TRBD1 as a possible D gene (6 bases). The V gene lost 5 bases and the J gene lost 8 bases, with 15 bases spanning the gap. CDR1 MNHEY and CDR2 SMNVEV come from the germline V gene (reference sequence). The CDR3 has 13 residues. The CDR3 nucleotides are TGTGCCAGCAGTGAAACGGGGACATTCGGCTACACCTTC. Translation: CASSETGTFGYTF.

This clone was detected once. The chain is built from TRBV5-1 and TRBJ1-2; 7 positions agree with TRBD1. J lost 7 bases, V lost 4 bases, and 10 bases had no gene match. This CDR3 region has 14 residues. CDR1 SGHRS and CDR2 YFSETQ come from the germline V gene. The CDR3 protein is CASSGSTGEVGYTF. Here the CDR3 DNA reads TGCGCCAGCAGCGGGAGTACAGGGGAGGTTGGCTACACCTTC.

The V and J genes are TRBV7-9 and TRBJ1-2, with TRBD1 matching over 8 bases. V lost 5 bases to trimming and J lost 6 bases; unmatched junction nucleotides: 5. Germline CDR1 SEHNR, CDR2 FQNEAQ (reference sequence). The CDR3 sequence is 13 residues long. The CDR3 DNA reads TGTGCCAGCAGCGGGCGGACAGGGAATGGCTACACCTTC. Translating it yields CASSGRTGNGYTF.